This T cell receptor (beta chain) was obtained from a study of blood T cell repertoires in COVID-19. Study context: Italy, Spain and the United States were the sources of the convalescent and acute COVID-19 samples. Sources were T cells, B-cell-depleted T cells, or PBMCs; the material itself was cDNA or gDNA.

Germline V gene data show CDR1 as SNHLY and CDR2 as FYNNEI. The CDR3 is 15 amino acids. V lost 6 bases and J lost 0; bases outside the gene matches: 5. This clone was seen just once. Original methodology: Nucleated cell counts were estimated from reference gene primer amplification. Some clones are missing from TCRdb's copy, which holds only in-frame ones; the method was immunoSEQ multiplex PCR. Clonal size and the V and J genes are those of that table, whereas D and trimming came from the DNA. The repertoire holds approximately 250,000 clones, with 84% as singletons. The specimen was peripheral blood. V is TRBV2 and J is TRBJ2-1; 7 bases agree with TRBD2. This clonotype was sampled from a human donor in a cohort sampled during active COVID-19. CDR3 residues: CASRGSGNSYNEQFF. The CDR3 nucleotides read TGTGCCAGCAGGGGGAGCGGGAACTCCTACAATGAGCAGTTCTTC.